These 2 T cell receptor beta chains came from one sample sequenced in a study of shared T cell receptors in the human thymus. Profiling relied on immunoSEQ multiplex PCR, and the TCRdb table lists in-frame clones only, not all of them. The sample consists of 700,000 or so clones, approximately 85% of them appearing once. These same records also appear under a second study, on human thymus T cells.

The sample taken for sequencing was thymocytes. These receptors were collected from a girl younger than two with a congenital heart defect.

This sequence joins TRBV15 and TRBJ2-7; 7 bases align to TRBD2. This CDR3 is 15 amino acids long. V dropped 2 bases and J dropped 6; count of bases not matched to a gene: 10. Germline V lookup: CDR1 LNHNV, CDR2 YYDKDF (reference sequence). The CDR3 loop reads CATSRIIGGEGEQYF. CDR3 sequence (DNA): TGTGCCACCAGCAGAATCATTGGGGGGGAAGGCGAGCAGTACTTC.

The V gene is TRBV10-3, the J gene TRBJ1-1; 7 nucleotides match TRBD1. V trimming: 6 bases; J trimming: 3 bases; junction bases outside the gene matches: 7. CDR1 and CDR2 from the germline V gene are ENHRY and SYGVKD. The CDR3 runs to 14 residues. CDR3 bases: TGTGCCATCAGCCACCAGGGGGAGGACACTGAAGCTTTCTTT. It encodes CAISHQGEDTEAFF.